Described below is a single TCR beta chain sequence and its context. The CDR3 consists of 15 residues. Germline V gene data show CDR1 as SGHAT and CDR2 as FQNNGV. V was shortened by 7 bases and J by 4 bases, with 17 bases between the two germline ends. Adults between roughly 18 and 95 years of age took part from some 25 US areas. How the authors handled the data: Quantification of nucleated cells was approximated via reference gene primer amplification. Sequencing was performed with immunoSEQ multiplex PCR; in TCRdb, only in-frame clones are kept and a portion is missing. Clone size and V and J calls were adopted from that table, with D and trimming inferred from the DNA. The sample contains roughly 360,000 clones, roughly 86% of which appear only once. This sample is drawn from a study of blood T cell repertoires in COVID-19. Overall study context: Sources were T cells, B-cell-depleted T cells, or PBMCs; the material itself was cDNA or gDNA.

The receptor was isolated from a young man who had recovered from COVID-19. The rearrangement links TRBV11-2 to TRBJ2-1; the D gene is possibly TRBD1 (6 bases). Sequencing was carried out using PBMCs or T cells enriched from blood (not recorded which). CDR3 nucleotides: TGTGCCAGCAACGGTATTGGGGGCCGATACAATGAGCAGTTCTTC. It translates to CASNGIGGRYNEQFF.